The subject of this entry is one T cell receptor beta chain. Its antigen is not identified. The data were taken from a study of early stage breast cancer tumors. Study-wide results and limits: Commonly generated sequences made up most enriched TCRB sequences shared between patients.

Generated by immunoSEQ multiplex PCR, the TCRdb table keeps only in-frame clones and is missing some. The sample carries about 21,000 clones, approximately 80% recorded once. The CDR3 extends over 18 amino acids. The J segment lost 7 bases and the V segment lost 4 bases, leaving 13 bases of the junction unmatched. Germline assignment: CDR1 LGHNA and CDR2 YNFKEQ. The material sequenced was blood. This sequence was found in a person in their sixties with breast cancer. The chain employs TRBV4-2 and TRBJ2-4, with 13 positions matching TRBD2. Written as DNA, the CDR3 is TGTGCCAGCAGCCCCCTTAAGGAAACTAGCGGGGGGGCCAACATTCAGTACTTC. Amino acid sequence: CASSPLKETSGGANIQYF.